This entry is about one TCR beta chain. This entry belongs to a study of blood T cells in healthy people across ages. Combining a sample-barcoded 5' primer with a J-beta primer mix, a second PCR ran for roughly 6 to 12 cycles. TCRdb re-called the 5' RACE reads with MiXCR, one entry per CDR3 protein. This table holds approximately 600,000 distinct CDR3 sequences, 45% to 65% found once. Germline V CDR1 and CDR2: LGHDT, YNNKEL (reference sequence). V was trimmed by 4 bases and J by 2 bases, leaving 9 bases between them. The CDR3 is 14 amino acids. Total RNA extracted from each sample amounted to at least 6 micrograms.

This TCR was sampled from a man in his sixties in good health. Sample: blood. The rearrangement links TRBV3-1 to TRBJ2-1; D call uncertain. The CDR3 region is CASSPSKAYNEQFF. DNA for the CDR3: TGTGCCAGCAGCCCCTCTAAAGCCTACAATGAGCAGTTCTTC.